Listed below are T cell receptor beta chains from one sample, sequenced in a study of blood T cell repertoires in COVID-19. Here immunoSEQ multiplex PCR was the method, and the copy in TCRdb shows in-frame clones only, minus some. In the table there are 110,000 or so clones, 85% of which are singletons. Input material: peripheral blood. All receptors derive from a human donor in a cohort sampled during active COVID-19. The CDR3 runs from the conserved cysteine through the conserved F or W. A D gene is named only where the DNA matches it firmly. Clone size appears in some rows only: once, few, many, or a class for an expanded clone.

j_gene: TRBJ2-1
d_gene: TRBD1
abundance: NA
v_gene: TRBV27
CDR3nt: TGTGCCAGCAGTTTAGCCGATTCTGGGACAGGTGGCGAGCAGTTCTTC
CDR3aa: CASSLADSGTGGEQFF

j_gene: TRBJ2-3
d_gene: NA
abundance: NA
v_gene: TRBV12-3/TRBV12-4
CDR3nt: TGTGCCAGCACCAAAACAGATACGCAGTATTTT
CDR3aa: CASTKTDTQYF

j_gene: TRBJ2-3
d_gene: NA
abundance: NA
v_gene: TRBV7-9
CDR3nt: TGTGCCAGCAGCGCCGACGGCCGGGAAACAGATACGCAGTATTTT
CDR3aa: CASSADGRETDTQYF

j_gene: TRBJ1-2
d_gene: NA
abundance: NA
v_gene: TRBV7-2
CDR3nt: TGTGCCAGCAGCGCACGGACGGTGGGGGCGCTTGGCTACACCTTC
CDR3aa: CASSARTVGALGYTF

j_gene: TRBJ1-1
d_gene: NA
abundance: NA
v_gene: TRBV7-2
CDR3nt: TGTGCCAGCAGCCCAAGACGGGATCCAGGGGACACTGAAGCTTTCTTT
CDR3aa: CASSPRRDPGDTEAFF

j_gene: TRBJ2-3
d_gene: NA
abundance: NA
v_gene: TRBV11-3
CDR3nt: TGTGCCAGCAGCGCCCGGGCCGGAGGGGACACAGATACGCAGTATTTT
CDR3aa: CASSARAGGDTDTQYF

j_gene: TRBJ2-2
d_gene: NA
abundance: NA
v_gene: TRBV2
CDR3nt: TGTGCCAGCAAGAGGACAGAAAAGAACACCGGGGAGCTGTTTTTT
CDR3aa: CASKRTEKNTGELFF

j_gene: TRBJ1-5
d_gene: NA
abundance: NA
v_gene: TRBV5-8
CDR3nt: TGTGCCACCCGGGGGGGGGCGCCTCTAGGAGGCCAGCCCCAGCATTTT
CDR3aa: CATRGGAPLGGQPQHF

j_gene: TRBJ2-6
d_gene: TRBD1
abundance: NA
v_gene: TRBV3-1/TRBV3-2
CDR3nt: TGTGCCAGCAGCCCTGAGGACAGGGGGCTTCGGTCTGGGGCCAACGTCCTGACTTTC
CDR3aa: CASSPEDRGLRSGANVLTF

j_gene: TRBJ1-5
d_gene: NA
abundance: NA
v_gene: TRBV24-1
CDR3nt: TGTGCCACCAGTCCCCGGGGAAGGGCCCCGACGGGTCAGCCCCAGCATTTT
CDR3aa: CATSPRGRAPTGQPQHF

j_gene: TRBJ2-4
d_gene: NA
abundance: NA
v_gene: TRBV6-1
CDR3nt: TGTGCCAGCAGTGAACCAGGGGCCGCCGTCAACATTCAGTACTTC
CDR3aa: CASSEPGAAVNIQYF

j_gene: TRBJ2-7
d_gene: TRBD1
abundance: NA
v_gene: TRBV7-3
CDR3nt: TGTGCCAGCAGCTCTGGACAGGGGCGCGACGAGCAGTACTTC
CDR3aa: CASSSGQGRDEQYF

j_gene: TRBJ2-6
d_gene: NA
abundance: NA
v_gene: TRBV29-1
CDR3nt: TGCAGCGCGCACAGCTCTGGGGCCAACGTCCTGACTTTC
CDR3aa: CSAHSSGANVLTF

j_gene: TRBJ2-3
d_gene: NA
abundance: once
v_gene: TRBV28
CDR3nt: TGTGCCAGCAGTTTGGGCGGGGCTAGCACAGATACGCAGTATTTT
CDR3aa: CASSLGGASTDTQYF

j_gene: TRBJ2-3
d_gene: NA
abundance: NA
v_gene: TRBV10-3
CDR3nt: TGTGCCATCAGTTCTGGAACAGGGGGGGTCACAGATACGCAGTATTTT
CDR3aa: CAISSGTGGVTDTQYF

j_gene: TRBJ2-1
d_gene: TRBD2
abundance: NA
v_gene: TRBV2
CDR3nt: TGTGCCAGCAGTGGAAGCGGGGGGGCCAACAATGAGCAGTTCTTC
CDR3aa: CASSGSGGANNEQFF

j_gene: TRBJ2-7
d_gene: NA
abundance: few
v_gene: TRBV14
CDR3nt: TGTGCCAGCAGCCCTAATCGTAACCGGCCGGGAGAGCAGTACTTC
CDR3aa: CASSPNRNRPGEQYF

j_gene: TRBJ1-1
d_gene: NA
abundance: NA
v_gene: TRBV18
CDR3nt: TGTGCCAGCTCACCACCTTCGGGGAACACTGAAGCTTTCTTT
CDR3aa: CASSPPSGNTEAFF

j_gene: TRBJ1-2
d_gene: NA
abundance: NA
v_gene: TRBV4-1
CDR3nt: TGCGCCAGCAGCGACGATGGGACTTCCTCGGCCTATGGCTACACCTTC
CDR3aa: CASSDDGTSSAYGYTF

j_gene: TRBJ2-3
d_gene: TRBD1
abundance: NA
v_gene: TRBV15
CDR3nt: TGTGCCACCAGCAGCGGGACAGGTACAGATACGCAGTATTTT
CDR3aa: CATSSGTGTDTQYF

j_gene: TRBJ2-2
d_gene: TRBD2
abundance: NA
v_gene: TRBV19
CDR3nt: TGTGCCAGTAGTATAGATCTTCGGGGACTAGCGGGGGGTCTGACCGGGGAGCTGTTTTTT
CDR3aa: CASSIDLRGLAGGLTGELFF

j_gene: TRBJ2-7
d_gene: TRBD1
abundance: NA
v_gene: TRBV11-3
CDR3nt: TGTGCCAGCAGCCCCCATACCCCAGGACAGGGGTCCCCCTACGAGCAGTACTTC
CDR3aa: CASSPHTPGQGSPYEQYF

j_gene: TRBJ2-1
d_gene: NA
abundance: NA
v_gene: TRBV7-9
CDR3nt: TGTGCCAGCAGCCCTAAAGGACAGTTTGATGAGCAGTTCTTC
CDR3aa: CASSPKGQFDEQFF

j_gene: TRBJ1-2
d_gene: TRBD1
abundance: NA
v_gene: TRBV7-2
CDR3nt: TGTGCCAGCAGCCCGGGACAGGGTAACTATGGCTACACCTTC
CDR3aa: CASSPGQGNYGYTF

j_gene: TRBJ1-6
d_gene: NA
abundance: NA
v_gene: TRBV10-3
CDR3nt: TGTGCCATCAGTGAGTTAGGCACTCGGGTACCCCTCCACTTT
CDR3aa: CAISELGTRVPLHF

j_gene: TRBJ1-4
d_gene: NA
abundance: NA
v_gene: TRBV29-1
CDR3nt: TGCAGCGTTGCTGTAGGACAAAATAATGAAAAACTGTTTTTT
CDR3aa: CSVAVGQNNEKLFF

j_gene: TRBJ2-3
d_gene: NA
abundance: NA
v_gene: TRBV29-1
CDR3nt: TGCAGCGTTGTGGGGCCGGGACTCCCTTTCACAGATACGCAGTATTTT
CDR3aa: CSVVGPGLPFTDTQYF

j_gene: TRBJ2-3
d_gene: NA
abundance: NA
v_gene: TRBV7-2
CDR3nt: TGTGCCAGCAGCTTAGGGGCCCGGAACAAGGATACGCAGTATTTT
CDR3aa: CASSLGARNKDTQYF

j_gene: TRBJ1-2
d_gene: NA
abundance: few
v_gene: TRBV5-5
CDR3nt: TGTGCCAGCAGCCCAACTAACTATGGCTACACCTTC
CDR3aa: CASSPTNYGYTF

j_gene: TRBJ1-1
d_gene: NA
abundance: NA
v_gene: TRBV29-1
CDR3nt: TGCAGCGTTGAAGATAGCCCCCTGAGGGCTGAAGCTTTCTTT
CDR3aa: CSVEDSPLRAEAFF

j_gene: TRBJ2-5
d_gene: NA
abundance: NA
v_gene: TRBV30
CDR3nt: TGTGCCTGGAGTGGACAGGCTCAAGAGACCCAGTACTTC
CDR3aa: CAWSGQAQETQYF

j_gene: TRBJ2-1
d_gene: NA
abundance: once
v_gene: TRBV7-2
CDR3nt: TGTGCCAGCAGCTTAGCGCGCATGGGGAGTGAGCAGTTCTTC
CDR3aa: CASSLARMGSEQFF

j_gene: TRBJ2-3
d_gene: TRBD1
abundance: NA
v_gene: TRBV6-6
CDR3nt: TGTGCCAGCAAACTTACAGGGGGGACAGATACGCAGTATTTT
CDR3aa: CASKLTGGTDTQYF

j_gene: TRBJ1-1
d_gene: TRBD1
abundance: NA
v_gene: TRBV6-5
CDR3nt: TGTGCCAGCAGTTACCCAGGGGGGACTGAAGCTTTCTTT
CDR3aa: CASSYPGGTEAFF

j_gene: TRBJ1-1
d_gene: TRBD1
abundance: NA
v_gene: TRBV9
CDR3nt: TGTGCCAGCAGCGTAGCAGGGGGCGCGGTCACTGAAGCTTTCTTT
CDR3aa: CASSVAGGAVTEAFF

j_gene: TRBJ2-1
d_gene: TRBD2
abundance: NA
v_gene: TRBV19
CDR3nt: TGTGCCAGTACGGCAGCGGGGGGTCGCTCCTACAATGAGCAGTTCTTC
CDR3aa: CASTAAGGRSYNEQFF

j_gene: TRBJ1-5
d_gene: NA
abundance: NA
v_gene: TRBV7-2
CDR3nt: TGTGCCAGCAGCTCCAGGGCCAACCAGCCCCAGCATTTT
CDR3aa: CASSSRANQPQHF

j_gene: TRBJ2-2
d_gene: NA
abundance: NA
v_gene: TRBV19
CDR3nt: TGTGCCAGCCGGGTGGGACTGGACACCGGGGAGCTGTTTTTT
CDR3aa: CASRVGLDTGELFF

j_gene: TRBJ1-1
d_gene: TRBD1
abundance: NA
v_gene: TRBV6-4
CDR3nt: TGTGCCAGCAGTCCGACAGGGGCGAACACTGAAGCTTTCTTT
CDR3aa: CASSPTGANTEAFF

j_gene: TRBJ2-7
d_gene: TRBD1
abundance: NA
v_gene: TRBV7-2
CDR3nt: TGTGCCAGCAGCTTAGAGGGACAGGGGGCAACCGAGCAGTACTTC
CDR3aa: CASSLEGQGATEQYF

j_gene: TRBJ2-7
d_gene: TRBD2
abundance: NA
v_gene: TRBV9
CDR3nt: TGTGCCAGCAGCGTATTTACGGGGGGGTTCAACGAGCAGTACTTC
CDR3aa: CASSVFTGGFNEQYF

j_gene: TRBJ2-2
d_gene: TRBD1
abundance: NA
v_gene: TRBV7-3
CDR3nt: TGTGCCAGCAGCTACTTCCGGGACAGGGGGGCCGGGGAGCTGTTTTTT
CDR3aa: CASSYFRDRGAGELFF

j_gene: TRBJ1-3
d_gene: NA
abundance: NA
v_gene: TRBV9
CDR3nt: TGTGCCAGCAGCGTGACAGCTGCGAGCTCTGGAAACACCATATATTTT
CDR3aa: CASSVTAASSGNTIYF

j_gene: TRBJ2-7
d_gene: NA
abundance: NA
v_gene: TRBV6-5
CDR3nt: TGTGCCAGCAGGTGGAGACCATGGTACGAGCAGTACTTC
CDR3aa: CASRWRPWYEQYF

j_gene: TRBJ1-1
d_gene: NA
abundance: NA
v_gene: TRBV6-1
CDR3nt: TGTGCCAGCAGTGGCTTGGTATGGAGGGGCGGTACTGAAGCTTTCTTT
CDR3aa: CASSGLVWRGGTEAFF

j_gene: TRBJ1-6
d_gene: TRBD1
abundance: NA
v_gene: TRBV9
CDR3nt: TGTGCCAGCAGCGTAGATCCGGGACAGGGAGTAACCTATAATTCACCCCTCCACTTT
CDR3aa: CASSVDPGQGVTYNSPLHF

j_gene: TRBJ1-5
d_gene: NA
abundance: NA
v_gene: TRBV9
CDR3nt: TGTGCCAGCAGCCTGGGGGGGGGTGATCAGCCCCAGCATTTT
CDR3aa: CASSLGGGDQPQHF

j_gene: TRBJ1-3
d_gene: TRBD1
abundance: NA
v_gene: TRBV6-6
CDR3nt: TGTGCCAGCAGTTACCCCCAGACAGGGTCCCGAAACACCATATATTTT
CDR3aa: CASSYPQTGSRNTIYF

j_gene: TRBJ2-7
d_gene: NA
abundance: NA
v_gene: TRBV7-9
CDR3nt: TGTGCCAGCAGCTTCTCTTCCCAGGAGCAGTACTTC
CDR3aa: CASSFSSQEQYF

j_gene: TRBJ2-7
d_gene: NA
abundance: NA
v_gene: TRBV6-2/TRBV6-3
CDR3nt: TGTGCCAGCAGTTACTCGTTTCAGTACGAGCAGTACTTC
CDR3aa: CASSYSFQYEQYF

j_gene: TRBJ1-4
d_gene: TRBD1
abundance: NA
v_gene: TRBV7-6
CDR3nt: TGTGCCAGCAGCTTAGCTCCTCAGGGGGGAGAAAAACTGTTTTTT
CDR3aa: CASSLAPQGGEKLFF

j_gene: TRBJ1-4
d_gene: TRBD1
abundance: few
v_gene: TRBV6-5
CDR3nt: TGTGCCAGCAGTAAACAGGGGGCTTCTAATGAAAAACTGTTTTTT
CDR3aa: CASSKQGASNEKLFF

j_gene: TRBJ2-3
d_gene: TRBD2
abundance: NA
v_gene: TRBV10-2
CDR3nt: TGCGCCGCCTCTAGCGGGGGGAGCACAGATACGCAGTATTTT
CDR3aa: CAASSGGSTDTQYF

j_gene: TRBJ1-5
d_gene: NA
abundance: NA
v_gene: TRBV6-2/TRBV6-3
CDR3nt: TGTGCCAGCACCCCTGGCCTTAGCAATCAGCCCCAGCATTTT
CDR3aa: CASTPGLSNQPQHF

j_gene: TRBJ2-3
d_gene: NA
abundance: NA
v_gene: TRBV24-1
CDR3nt: TGTGCCACCAGTGACCCCCGAGATACGCAGTATTTT
CDR3aa: CATSDPRDTQYF

j_gene: TRBJ2-4
d_gene: TRBD1
abundance: NA
v_gene: TRBV28
CDR3nt: TGTGCCAGCAGTACCCGACAGGGTTGGGCCAAAAACATTCAGTACTTC
CDR3aa: CASSTRQGWAKNIQYF

j_gene: TRBJ2-6
d_gene: NA
abundance: NA
v_gene: TRBV14
CDR3nt: TGTGCCAGCAGCCAGCTACAGCTCTCTGGGGCCAACGTCCTGACTTTC
CDR3aa: CASSQLQLSGANVLTF